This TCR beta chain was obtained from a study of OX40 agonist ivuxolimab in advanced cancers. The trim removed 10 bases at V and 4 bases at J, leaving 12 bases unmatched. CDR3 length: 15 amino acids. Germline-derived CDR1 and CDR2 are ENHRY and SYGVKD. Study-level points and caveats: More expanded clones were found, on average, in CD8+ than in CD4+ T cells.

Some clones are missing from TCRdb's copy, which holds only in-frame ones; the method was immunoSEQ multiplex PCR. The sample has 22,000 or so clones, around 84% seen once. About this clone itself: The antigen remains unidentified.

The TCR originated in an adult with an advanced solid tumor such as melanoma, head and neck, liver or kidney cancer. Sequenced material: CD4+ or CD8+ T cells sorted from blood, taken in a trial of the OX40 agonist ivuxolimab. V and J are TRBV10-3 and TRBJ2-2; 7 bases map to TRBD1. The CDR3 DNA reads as TGTGCCACCAAATTACAGGGGCCTGGCACCGGGGAGCTGTTTTTT. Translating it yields CATKLQGPGTGELFF.